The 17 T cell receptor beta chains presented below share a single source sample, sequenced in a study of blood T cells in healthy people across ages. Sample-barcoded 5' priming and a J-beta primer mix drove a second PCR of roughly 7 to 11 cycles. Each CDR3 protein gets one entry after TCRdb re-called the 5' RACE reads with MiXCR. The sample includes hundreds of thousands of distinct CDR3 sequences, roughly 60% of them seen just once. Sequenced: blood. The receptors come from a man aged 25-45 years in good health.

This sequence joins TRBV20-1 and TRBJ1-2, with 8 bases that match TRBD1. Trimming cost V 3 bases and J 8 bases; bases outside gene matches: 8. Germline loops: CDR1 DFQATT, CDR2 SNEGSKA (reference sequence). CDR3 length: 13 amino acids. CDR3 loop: CSASQGAGYGYTF. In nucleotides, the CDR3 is TGCAGTGCTAGCCAGGGGGCTGGCTACGGCTACACCTTC.

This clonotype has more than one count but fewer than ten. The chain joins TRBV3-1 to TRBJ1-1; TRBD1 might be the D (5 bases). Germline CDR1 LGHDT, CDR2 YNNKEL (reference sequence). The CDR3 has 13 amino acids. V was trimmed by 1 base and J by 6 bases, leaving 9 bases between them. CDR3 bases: TGTGCCAGCAGCCAAGGGGGGTGGGCTGAAGCTTTCTTT. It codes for CASSQGGWAEAFF.

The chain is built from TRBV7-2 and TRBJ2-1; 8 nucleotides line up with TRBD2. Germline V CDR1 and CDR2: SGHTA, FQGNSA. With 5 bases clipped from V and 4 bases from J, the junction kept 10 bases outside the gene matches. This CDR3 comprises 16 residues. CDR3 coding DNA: TGTGCCAGCAGCCGATTGGGACTAGGCGATTACAATGAGCAGTTCTTC. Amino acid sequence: CASSRLGLGDYNEQFF.

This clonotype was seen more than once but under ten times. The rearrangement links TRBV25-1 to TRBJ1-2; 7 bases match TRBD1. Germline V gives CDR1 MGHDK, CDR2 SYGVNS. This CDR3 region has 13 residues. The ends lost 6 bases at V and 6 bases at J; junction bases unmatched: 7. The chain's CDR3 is CASRSQGVDGYTF. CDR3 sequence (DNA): TGTGCCAGCAGATCCCAGGGGGTCGATGGCTACACCTTC.

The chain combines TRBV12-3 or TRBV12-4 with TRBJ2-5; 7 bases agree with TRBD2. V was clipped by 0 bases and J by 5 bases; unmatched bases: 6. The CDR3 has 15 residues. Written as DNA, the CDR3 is TGTGCCAGCAGTTTAGCGGTGGGGGGGTCGGAGACCCAGTACTTC. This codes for CASSLAVGGSETQYF.

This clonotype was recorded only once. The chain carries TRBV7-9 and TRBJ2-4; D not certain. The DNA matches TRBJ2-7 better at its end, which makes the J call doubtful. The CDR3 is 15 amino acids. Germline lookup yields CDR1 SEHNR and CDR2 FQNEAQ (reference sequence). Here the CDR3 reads CASSPPLAVGYEQYF. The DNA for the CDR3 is TGTGCCAGCAGCCCCCCGCTGGCGGTTGGGTACGAGCAGTACTTC.

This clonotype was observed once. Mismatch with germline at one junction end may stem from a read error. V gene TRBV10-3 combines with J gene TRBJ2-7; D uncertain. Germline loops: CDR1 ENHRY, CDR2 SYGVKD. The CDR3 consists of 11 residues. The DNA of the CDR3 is TGTGCCATCAGTGTCTCCTACAAGCAGTACTTC. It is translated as CAISVSYKQYF.

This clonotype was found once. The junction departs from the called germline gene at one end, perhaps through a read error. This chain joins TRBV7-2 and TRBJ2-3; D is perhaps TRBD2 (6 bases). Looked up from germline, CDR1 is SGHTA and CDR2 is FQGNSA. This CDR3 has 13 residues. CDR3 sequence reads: CAISGYVQDTQYF. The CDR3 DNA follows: TGTGCCATCAGCGGGTACGTTCAAGATACGCAGTATTTT.

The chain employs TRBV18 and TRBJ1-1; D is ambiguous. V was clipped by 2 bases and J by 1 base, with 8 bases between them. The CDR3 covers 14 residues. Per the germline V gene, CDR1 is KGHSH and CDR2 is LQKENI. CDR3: CASSPSSQNTEAFF. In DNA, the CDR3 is TGTGCCAGCTCACCAAGTTCGCAGAACACTGAAGCTTTCTTT.

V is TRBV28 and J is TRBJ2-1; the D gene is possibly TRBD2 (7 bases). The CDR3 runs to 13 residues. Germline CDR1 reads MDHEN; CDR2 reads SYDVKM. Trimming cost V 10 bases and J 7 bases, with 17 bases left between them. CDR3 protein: CAIGGPGGNEQFF. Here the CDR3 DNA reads TGTGCCATCGGGGGGCCTGGGGGGAATGAGCAGTTCTTC.

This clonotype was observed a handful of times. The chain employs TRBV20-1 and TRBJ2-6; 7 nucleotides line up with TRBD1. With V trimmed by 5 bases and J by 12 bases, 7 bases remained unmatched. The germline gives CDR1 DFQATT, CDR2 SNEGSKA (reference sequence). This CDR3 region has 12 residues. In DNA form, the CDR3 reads TGCAGTGCTCAACCGGGACAGAGCGTCCTGACTTTC. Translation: CSAQPGQSVLTF.

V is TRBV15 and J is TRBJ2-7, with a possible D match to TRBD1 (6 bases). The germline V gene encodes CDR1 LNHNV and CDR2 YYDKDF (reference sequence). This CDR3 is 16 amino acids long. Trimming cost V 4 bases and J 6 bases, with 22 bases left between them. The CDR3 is CATSTVPRDTTAEQYF. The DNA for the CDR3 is TGTGCCACCAGCACTGTCCCCCGGGACACTACTGCCGAGCAGTACTTC.

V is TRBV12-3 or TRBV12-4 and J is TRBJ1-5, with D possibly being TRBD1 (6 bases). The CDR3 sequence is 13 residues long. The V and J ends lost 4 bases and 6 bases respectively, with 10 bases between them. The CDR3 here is CASSYTGTQPQHF. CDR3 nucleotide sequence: TGTGCCAGCAGTTACACAGGGACTCAGCCCCAGCATTTT.

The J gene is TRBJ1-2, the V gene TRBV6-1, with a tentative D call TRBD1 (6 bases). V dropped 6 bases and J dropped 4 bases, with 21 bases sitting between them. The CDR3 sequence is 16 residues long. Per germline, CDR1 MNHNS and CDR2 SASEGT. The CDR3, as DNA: TGTGCCAGCAGCGCCGGGGGGGGCACCCACTCCTATGGCTACACCTTC. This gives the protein CASSAGGGTHSYGYTF.

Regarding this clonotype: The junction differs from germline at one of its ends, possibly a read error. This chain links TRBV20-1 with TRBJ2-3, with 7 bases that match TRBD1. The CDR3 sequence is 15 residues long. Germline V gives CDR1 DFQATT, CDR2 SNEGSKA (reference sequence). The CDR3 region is CGARGAGTGTDTQYF. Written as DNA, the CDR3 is TGCGGTGCTAGAGGAGCCGGGACAGGCACAGATACGCAGTATTTT.

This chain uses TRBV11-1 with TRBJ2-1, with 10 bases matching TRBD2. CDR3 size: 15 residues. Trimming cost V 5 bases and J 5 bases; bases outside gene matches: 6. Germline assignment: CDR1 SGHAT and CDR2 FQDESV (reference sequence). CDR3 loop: CASSRRTSGNNEQFF. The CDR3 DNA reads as TGTGCCAGCAGCCGCCGGACTAGCGGTAACAATGAGCAGTTCTTC.

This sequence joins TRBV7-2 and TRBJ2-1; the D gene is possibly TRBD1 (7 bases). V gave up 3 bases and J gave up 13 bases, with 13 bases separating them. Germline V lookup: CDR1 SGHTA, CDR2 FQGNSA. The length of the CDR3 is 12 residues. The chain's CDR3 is CASSFRGDGQFF. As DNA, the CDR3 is TGTGCCAGCAGCTTCAGGGGGGACGGACAGTTCTTC.